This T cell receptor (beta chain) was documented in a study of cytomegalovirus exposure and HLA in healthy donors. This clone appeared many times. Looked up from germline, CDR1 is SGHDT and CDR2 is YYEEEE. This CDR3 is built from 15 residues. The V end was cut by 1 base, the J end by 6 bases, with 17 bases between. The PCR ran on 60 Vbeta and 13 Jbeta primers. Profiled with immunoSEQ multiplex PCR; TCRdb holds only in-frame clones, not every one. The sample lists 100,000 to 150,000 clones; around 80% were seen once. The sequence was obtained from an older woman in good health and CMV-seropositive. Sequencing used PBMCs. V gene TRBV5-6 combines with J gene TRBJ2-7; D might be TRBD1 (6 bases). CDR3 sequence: CASSLPGQTRFEQYF. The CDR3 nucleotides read TGTGCCAGCAGCTTGCCCGGACAGACACGGTTCGAGCAGTACTTC. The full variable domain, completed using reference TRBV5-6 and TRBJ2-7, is DAGVTQSPTHLIKTRGQQVTLRCSPKSGHDTVSWYQQALGQGPQFIFQYYEEEERQRGNFPDRFSGHQFPNYSSELNVNALLLGDSALYLCASSLPGQTRFEQYFGPGTRLTVT.